This T cell receptor beta chain came from a study of cytomegalovirus exposure and HLA in healthy donors (dated 2017 in TCRdb). With respect to the entire study: According to an earlier analysis of 587 of the donors, some 180 million T cells yielded some 110 million unique TCR beta sequences and less than 300 Gb of sequence data. Class I and class II HLA loci were covered by the typing at four-digit resolution. A later analysis re-analyzed previously published TCR beta repertoires from 600 to 850 donors and added high-resolution HLA genotyping to study TCR occurrence patterns. The study aimed to test whether cataloging public T cell receptors could reveal signatures of past pathogen exposure. An early release that covered fewer than 800 HLA-typed donors contained approximately 290 gigabases of sequencing data and 75 million to 100 million unique TCR sequences. Among about 410 genotyped donors of the cohort, an average of about 240,000 unique TCR beta nucleotide sequences was sequenced per donor, of which roughly 17% were non-productive. In addition to the first cohort of 666 subjects, a separate validation cohort of 120 different subjects was used. Because of strong linkage in the cohort, roughly five DR-DQ haplotypes were treated as single units for association and clustering. The study used immunosequencing to profile the T cell repertoires of 670 or so subjects and linked those repertoires to cytomegalovirus serostatus. Alongside the repertoire data, information on donor age, sex, ethnicity and CMV serostatus was compiled. To predict cytomegalovirus infection status, the study combined high-throughput TCR immunosequencing, statistical association of individual TCRs with disease status, and machine learning. Among the approximately 400 genotyped donors, around 81% belonged to the genetic ancestry cluster associated with self-reported Caucasian donors. A later genetic analysis used genome-wide SNP genotypes for about three fifths of the roughly 700 donors, treating that subset as a discovery cohort. Rather than drawing on any new phenotypic data, the later analysis identified candidate immune exposures from TCR beta sequences and the way those sequences occurred across donors. All discovery cohort repertoires had been generated using a single sequencing platform. The number of donors typed differed by locus, with about 629-630 for A, B, C, DRB1 and DQB1, 522 for DQA1, 600 to 610 for DPA1, and around 460 for DPB1. An earlier analysis of 500 to 750 of the donors applied high-throughput TCR beta sequencing to assess whether each TCR beta V gene segment acted as functional or pseudogenic. Paper-wide results and their limitations: V-gene and J-gene trimming of TCR beta chains was associated with a missense DCLRE1C variant in a later genetic analysis, and the association was replicated in an independent cohort. While some public TCRs were present in many individuals, most TCR sequences turned up only very rarely across donors. According to a later genetic analysis, donors in an Asian-associated ancestry cluster had fewer N-insertions in productive TCRs than the approximately 690-donor mean. Correlated functional status among segregating V segments might be attributable to linkage disequilibrium, but an unknown experimental factor could not be ruled out. Some IMGT-functional V segments, including TRBV6-2 and TRBV6-3, could not be distinguished by the 87-base-pair reads and were therefore excluded. In an earlier analysis of 587 of the donors, most TCR beta V segments appeared in productive rearrangements about 87% or about 30% of the time, broadly matching IMGT annotations. Assigning TCR associations to individual alleles was difficult when HLA alleles, especially DR and DQ, strongly co-occurred. A few of the identified cytomegalovirus-associated TCR beta chains were confirmed in vitro to be specific for cytomegalovirus antigens. A cluster of highly shared sequence variants was judged likely to be a technical artifact of the sequencing pipeline. This cohort had only TCR beta chains sequenced, and the lack of alpha or paired-chain data limited which features could be detected. In a later analysis, TCR association rates were found to vary across HLA loci, with the most associated TCRs seen for DRB1 alleles and the fewest for HLA-C alleles. Most CMV-associated TCR beta chains appeared to be HLA-restricted in a later analysis, and the HLA associations seemed to be driven largely by CMV exposure. The authors suggested that the approach could potentially be extended to other disease states and immunological phenotypes. The earlier analysis of some 540 of the donors excluded roughly 17 rarely observed V segments, including chromosome 9 orphons, because counts were too low. Presence/absence analyses assumed roughly uniform sequencing depth across donors, an assumption that may not hold. Because HLA typing was unavailable for some donors at each locus, only the typed subset was used in association tests. A further reported finding was that TCR beta sequences accurately predicted the HLA-A and HLA-B alleles for most subjects in the first cohort. Several of the top co-occurrence clusters appeared to be linked to parvovirus B19, influenza, CMV and Epstein-Barr virus, according to a later analysis. CMV serostatus was the only immune exposure information available for the cohort. In a later analysis, HLA-associated TCR beta chains were found to be more clonally expanded and to have lower generation probabilities than equally common non-associated chains. The classifier was reported to diagnose cytomegalovirus status with high specificity and sensitivity in both the original cohort and the validation cohort. At a false discovery rate of 0.05, a later analysis linked approximately 18,000 TCR beta sequences to specific HLA alleles. A total of 164 TCR beta chains were listed by the study as associated with cytomegalovirus.

In total, around 600 healthy bone marrow donors made up the cohort. At the time of sampling, every cohort member was nominally healthy, though immune exposures that went unrecorded were likely present. The donor was CMV seropositive and was included in the group of 300 or so seropositive cohort members. Every donor gave a peripheral blood sample, and the peripheral blood mononuclear cells from that sample were used for TCR beta sequencing. Genomic DNA was extracted from the blood cell samples with the Qiagen DNeasy Blood Extraction Kit. Library method: the immunoSEQ multiplex PCR assay. For the multiplex PCR, a mixture combining 60 forward primers for TCR Vbeta segments and 13 reverse primers for TCR Jbeta segments was used. A multiplex PCR assay on genomic DNA amplified the CDR3 region of rearranged TCR beta genes. The amplified TCR beta libraries were sequenced on the Illumina HiSeq System as 87-base-pair reads. Processing in the source paper ran as follows. Across the 700 or so repertoires, a later analysis counted tens of millions of unique TCR beta chains, roughly 11 million of which were shared by at least two donors. Raw reads were error-corrected and collapsed into unique sequences with a nearest-neighbor algorithm that merged closely related sequences to remove PCR and sequencing errors. CDR3 sequences were aligned to IMGT reference sequences to assign V, D and J gene segments. Each retained sequence needed at least a six-nucleotide match to both a V gene segment and a J gene segment. A rearrangement was called productive if the CDR3 had no stop codons and remained in frame with V and J, and every other rearrangement was called non-productive. Following IMGT convention, CDR3 was defined as the stretch from the second conserved V-encoded cysteine up to the conserved J-encoded phenylalanine. Sequences without an unambiguous match to a single V gene segment were excluded from the earlier analysis of approximately 600 of the donors. An earlier analysis of over 450 of the donors classified V segments as functional when productive rearrangements were above 56.7% and as segregating when the standard deviation between donors was above 5%. To diagnose cytomegalovirus status from the catalog of TCR beta chain sequences, a statistical classification framework was built. A later analysis assigned V and J genes by comparing TCR nucleotide sequences with IMGT/GENE-DB human TR gene sequences. In a later analysis, CDR3 sequences and most-parsimonious VDJ recombination scenarios were assigned using the TCRdist pipeline. In a later analysis, each TCR beta chain was defined by its CDR3 amino acid sequence together with its V-gene family, and reads without a unique V-gene family were excluded. As a way to deal with suspected cross-contamination and a sequencing artifact, a later analysis dropped 450 to 600 nucleotide sequences that were highly shared and had low generation probability. In a later analysis, a clonal expansion index for each public chain was calculated from normalized within-repertoire ranks of inferred template counts. In a later analysis, generation probabilities were computed with a VDJ recombination model fitted to out-of-frame rearrangements, and the resulting probabilities were checked against IGoR. Hypergeometric tests were used in a later analysis to score TCR-TCR, TCR-HLA and TCR-CMV co-occurrence, with a repertoire-size bias correction applied to the TCR pairs. False discovery rates were estimated in a later analysis by permuting HLA or CMV assignments 20 times. In a later analysis, co-occurring TCRs were grouped using DBSCAN, and TCRdist sequence similarity was added for clustering within HLA-allele-positive subsets. Repertoires with fewer than 30,000 or more than 120,000 public chains were left out of co-occurrence clustering, as were five repertoires with anomalous nucleotide sharing. The clones in this table, taken by TCRdb from immuneACCESS, are in-frame only. Not every clone is retained; where verified, under half of the shortfall comes from an unresolved V gene, and the cause of the rest is unknown. That table furnishes V, J and clone size, whereas the DNA furnished D and trimming. The sample has fewer than 100,000 clones on record, around 74% of them singletons. Of the sample, about 7% falls within the top ten clones.

V loses 3 bases of germline sequence and J loses 0 bases, and the interval between the two ends is 9 bases. The germline V gene (reference sequence) gives CDR1 as SEHNR and CDR2 as FQNEAQ. The CDR3 measures 14 amino acids from cysteine to phenylalanine. The CDR3 DNA has 42 bases and is translated from base 1. Points on this clone: This clone's antigen is unknown. No qualities accompany the bases; no much larger clone lies one base away.

The sequence links TRBV7-9 to TRBJ2-7, with TRBD1 perhaps the D gene, on 6 matching bases. The sample taken for sequencing was PBMCs. This receptor was obtained from a man aged 35-49 years in good health and CMV-seropositive. In nucleotide form, the sequence is TGTGCCAGCAGCTTGGACAGAAACTCCTACGAGCAGTACTTC. Its translation is CASSLDRNSYEQYF.